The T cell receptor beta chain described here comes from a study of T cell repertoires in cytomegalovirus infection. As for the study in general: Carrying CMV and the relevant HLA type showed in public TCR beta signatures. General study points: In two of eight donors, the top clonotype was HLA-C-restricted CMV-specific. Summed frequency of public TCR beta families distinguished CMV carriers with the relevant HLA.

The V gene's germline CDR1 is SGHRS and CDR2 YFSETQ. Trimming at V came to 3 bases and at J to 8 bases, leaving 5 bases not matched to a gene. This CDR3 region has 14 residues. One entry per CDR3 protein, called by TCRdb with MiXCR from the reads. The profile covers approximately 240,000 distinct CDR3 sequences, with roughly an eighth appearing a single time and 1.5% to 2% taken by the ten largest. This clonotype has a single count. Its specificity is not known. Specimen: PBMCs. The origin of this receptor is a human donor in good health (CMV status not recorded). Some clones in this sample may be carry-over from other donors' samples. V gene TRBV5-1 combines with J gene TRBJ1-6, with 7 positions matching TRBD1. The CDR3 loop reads CASSYGTDHSPLHF. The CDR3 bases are TGCGCCAGCAGCTATGGGACAGACCATTCACCCCTCCACTTT. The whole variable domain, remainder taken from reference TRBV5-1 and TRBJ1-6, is KAGVTQTPRYLIKTRGQQVTLSCSPISGHRSVSWYQQTPGQGLQFLFEYFSETQRNKGNFPGRFSGRQFSNSRSEMNVSTLELGDSALYLCASSYGTDHSPLHFGNGTRLTVT.